This TCR beta chain emerged from a study of response to subunit inactivated influenza vaccine. The V and J ends lost 5 bases and 4 bases respectively, with 14 bases between them. The CDR3 covers 15 residues. TCRdb redid the calling of the RT-PCR reads with MiXCR, one entry per CDR3 protein. Seen here are hundreds of thousands of distinct CDR3 sequences, 18% observed once, and the top ten hold about a tenth. This TCR was sampled from a man aged 50 to 59 who received an inactivated influenza vaccine. This specimen was PBMCs from blood, taken 4 to 6 days after vaccination. The chain has TRBV12-3 or TRBV12-4 and TRBJ2-2, with D perhaps assigned TRBD1 or TRBD2 (5 bases each). CDR3 DNA: TGTGCCAGCAGTCGGGGCAGGGTACGCACCGGGGAGCTGTTTTTT. Protein product: CASSRGRVRTGELFF.